This TCR beta chain was sequenced during a study of blood T cell repertoires in COVID-19. Overall study: Specimens from acute and convalescent COVID-19 originated in the United States, Italy and Spain.

Methods used by the authors: Cell counts per sample came from amplifying reference gene primers. The assay was immunoSEQ multiplex PCR, and TCRdb's table has in-frame clones only and misses some. That table gives V, J and clone size, and the DNA gave D and trimming. The table lists about 250,000 clones, approximately 91% of them singletons. This CDR3 is built from 17 residues. Unmatched junction bases numbered 6, after V lost 1 base and J lost 1 base. CDR1 is SGHNT and CDR2 is YENEEA in the germline V gene. This clonotype was sampled from a woman between 40 and 55 years old who had recovered from COVID-19. This chain joins TRBV11-3 and TRBJ2-2; 7 bases are a match to TRBD2. The sample comprised peripheral blood. The CDR3: CASSLGEGRWNTGELFF. The CDR3 nucleotides read TGTGCCAGCAGCTTAGGGGAGGGACGGTGGAACACCGGGGAGCTGTTTTTT.